The entry below gives a single T cell receptor beta chain sequence along with its context. Its specificity is unknown. The data belong to a study of T cell responses to AZD1222 COVID-19 vaccine. Trimming took off 1 base at V and 1 base at J, with 16 bases between the two ends. Germline V gene lookup returns CDR1 SGHVS and CDR2 FQNEAQ. There are 17 residues in the CDR3. Clones were sequenced by immunoSEQ multiplex PCR, and TCRdb holds only the in-frame ones, with some missing. This table holds approximately 120,000 clones, 80% to 95% found once. General study points: Increased Spike-specific TCR breadth and depth were observed after two AZD1222 doses.

This clonotype was obtained from an adult in good health. This specimen was peripheral blood, taken on day 0 of AZD1222 vaccination. This chain links TRBV7-8 with TRBJ2-5, with D possibly TRBD2 on 6 matching bases. For the CDR3, the DNA is TGTGCCAGCAGCTTAGTAGTTGGAGGGGAGGTCCAAGAGACCCAGTACTTC. Translated: CASSLVVGGEVQETQYF.